This T cell receptor beta chain was recorded in a study of T cells in Graves' hyperthyroidism and ophthalmopathy. Regions amplified from RNA transcripts were the TCR beta CDR3 regions. The TCR CDR3 was amplified in a first-round RT-PCR using the HTBI primer set. One entry per CDR3 protein, called by TCRdb with MiXCR from the multiplex PCR reads. The sample includes 560,000 or so distinct CDR3 sequences, 40% to 55% seen only once; the top ten take roughly 8.2%. Of note for this clonotype: Its antigen is still unknown.

V lost 6 bases and J lost 5; bases outside the gene matches: 10. The CDR3 consists of 14 residues. In germline, CDR1 is SQVTM, CDR2 ANQGSEA. Findings of the study overall: Model output signaled ophthalmopathy a median approximately 6 months ahead of onset.

The receptor was derived from a woman in her late teens or twenties with Graves' hyperthyroidism. Sequencing was performed on peripheral blood or thyroid tissue (not recorded which). This rearrangement joins TRBV29-1 to TRBJ2-7; 10 bases fit TRBD1. The CDR3 DNA is TGCAGCGTAACCGACAGGGGGCTTTGGAACGAGCAGTACTTC. It specifies CSVTDRGLWNEQYF.